One sample yielded the 20 T cell receptor beta chains listed below, sequenced in a study of blood T cell repertoires in COVID-19 (dated by TCRdb to the early 2020s). The method behind the library was the immunoSEQ multiplex PCR assay. As stored in TCRdb, this immuneACCESS dataset retains in-frame rearrangements with V and J assigned. A fraction of the clones does not appear; measured against another copy, unresolved V genes explain less than half of the discrepancy, and the remainder lacks a known reason. The table for this sample lists around 58,000 clones; around 85% of them were counted only once. About 16% of the sample lies in the top ten. Sequencing input: peripheral blood. The receptors derive from a human donor in a cohort sampled during active COVID-19.

J is TRBJ2-7 and V is TRBV18; perhaps TRBD2 as D (7 bases). The CDR3 covers 15 residues. V lost 8 bases and J lost 4, with 21 bases in between. From germline, CDR1 is KGHSH and CDR2 LQKENI. CDR3 region: CASHGGLNRGYEQYF. CDR3 nucleotide sequence: TGTGCCAGCCACGGGGGGCTAAACCGGGGTTACGAGCAGTACTTC. Complete variable domain (other parts from reference TRBV18 and TRBJ2-7): NAGVMQNPRHLVRRRGQEARLRCSPMKGHSHVYWYRQLPEEGLKFMVYLQKENIIDESGMPKERFSAEFPKEGPSILRIQQVVRGDSAAYFCASHGGLNRGYEQYFGPGTRLTVT.

The chain uses TRBV6-5 and TRBJ2-7, with 8 bases identical to TRBD2. J was trimmed by 4 bases and V by 7 bases; bases with no gene match: 9. CDR3 size: 14 residues. CDR1 is MNHEY, CDR2 SVGAGI, per germline. CDR3 DNA: TGTGCCAGCACCGTAGCGGGGAGCAAATACGAGCAGTACTTC. Residues: CASTVAGSKYEQYF.

There are a few counts of this clone. The genes are TRBV7-3 and TRBJ2-1; possible D gene TRBD1, 5 bases. The CDR3 contains 15 residues. Germline V gives CDR1 SGHTA, CDR2 FQGTGA. V dropped 4 bases and J dropped 7 bases, with 17 bases sitting between them. The CDR3 DNA follows: TGTGCCAGCAGCTCCGGGCCGATAGGACATAATGAGCAGTTCTTC. Its translation: CASSSGPIGHNEQFF.

This chain links TRBV18 with TRBJ1-2; tentatively, D is TRBD1 (5 bases). Germline CDR1 is KGHSH and CDR2 is LQKENI. There are 15 residues in the CDR3. The V end was cut by 3 bases, the J end by 3 bases, with 14 bases between. CDR3 DNA sequence: TGTGCCAGCTCACCGGACACTGAGCTAGACTATGGCTACACCTTC. This encodes CASSPDTELDYGYTF. The variable domain in full, with the rest retrieved from reference TRBV18 and TRBJ1-2, is NAGVMQNPRHLVRRRGQEARLRCSPMKGHSHVYWYRQLPEEGLKFMVYLQKENIIDESGMPKERFSAEFPKEGPSILRIQQVVRGDSAAYFCASSPDTELDYGYTFGSGTRLTVV.

The chain carries TRBV2 and TRBJ1-5, with 9 bases identical to TRBD1. The CDR3 length is 13 residues. V was clipped by 4 bases and J by 6 bases; unmatched bases: 1. The germline CDR1 and CDR2 sequences are SNHLY and FYNNEI. The CDR3 here is CASSGQGGQPQHF. In nucleotides, the CDR3 is TGTGCCAGCAGTGGACAGGGGGGTCAGCCCCAGCATTTT.

The chain has TRBV11-2 and TRBJ1-1; 8 bases map to TRBD1. The CDR3 loop spans 15 amino acids. Germline lookup yields CDR1 SGHAT and CDR2 FQNNGV. Trimming took 6 bases from V and 0 from J; bases not matched to a gene: 6. CDR3 in DNA: TGTGCCAGCAGGGCAGACAGGGGCCTGAACACTGAAGCTTTCTTT. Its translation is CASRADRGLNTEAFF.

This chain links TRBV5-1 with TRBJ2-2; 10 bases fit TRBD2. This CDR3 comprises 16 residues. Losses at the gene ends were 2 bases for V and 2 bases for J; bases not matched to a gene: 3. In germline, CDR1 is SGHRS, CDR2 YFSETQ. The DNA of the CDR3 is TGCGCCAGCAGCTTTCTAGCGGGGGATAACACCGGGGAGCTGTTTTTT. Residues: CASSFLAGDNTGELFF.

The V call is TRBV6-2 or TRBV6-3, the J call TRBJ2-3, with D perhaps TRBD2 (6 bases). This CDR3 region has 15 residues. V was clipped by 4 bases and J by 1 base, with 12 bases between them. Germline V lookup: CDR1 MNHEY, CDR2 SVGEGT. The CDR3 spells CASSWGLSGTDTQYF. The DNA of the CDR3 is TGTGCCAGCAGTTGGGGACTGTCGGGCACAGATACGCAGTATTTT.

The chain is built from TRBV6-6 and TRBJ2-7; 8 bases agree with TRBD1. V was clipped by 11 bases and J by 1 base; unmatched bases: 7. Germline values: CDR1 MNHNY, CDR2 SVGAGI (reference sequence). CDR3 length: 13 residues. The CDR3 nucleotides are TGTGCCTCAGCAGGGGGCGGATCCTACGAGCAGTACTTC. Translation: CASAGGGSYEQYF.

J is TRBJ1-2 and V is TRBV3-1 (or the pseudogene TRBV3-2); no firm D call. Trimming removed 6 bases at V and 5 bases at J, with 10 bases between. Per the germline V gene, CDR1 is LGHDT and CDR2 is YNNKEL (reference sequence). CDR3 length equals 12 residues. This chain's CDR3 is CASSPGTYGYTF. The CDR3 DNA follows: TGTGCCAGCAGTCCGGGAACATATGGCTACACCTTC.

The V gene is TRBV3-1 (or the pseudogene TRBV3-2), the J gene TRBJ2-7; the D gene is possibly TRBD2 (6 bases). The CDR3 is made up of 12 amino acids. The V gene lost 6 bases and the J gene lost 2 bases, with 8 bases spanning the gap. CDR1 is LGHDT and CDR2 is YNNKEL in the germline V gene (reference sequence). DNA for the CDR3: TGTGCCAGCAGGGGACTGGCCTACGAGCAGTACTTC. It codes for CASRGLAYEQYF.

The rearrangement uses TRBV11-3 and TRBJ2-3, with TRBD1 identical over 8 bases. Germline CDR1 SGHNT, CDR2 YENEEA. V dropped 5 bases and J dropped 0; count of bases not matched to a gene: 7. This CDR3 spans 16 amino acids. The CDR3 sequence: CASSLGTGPSTDTQYF. The CDR3 DNA is TGTGCCAGCAGCCTCGGGACAGGACCTAGCACAGATACGCAGTATTTT.

This chain connects TRBV6-5 to TRBJ2-3; tentatively, D is TRBD1 (5 bases). Germline-derived CDR1 and CDR2 are MNHEY and SVGAGI. This CDR3 is 15 amino acids long. Trimming took off 0 bases at V and 2 bases at J, with 9 bases between the two ends. In nucleotides, the CDR3 is TGTGCCAGCAGTTACTCCCATGGGGCCACAGATACGCAGTATTTT. Residues: CASSYSHGATDTQYF.

The chain has TRBV19 and TRBJ2-5; no definite D call. The J call may not be correct, given that the DNA end is closer to TRBJ2-7. The CDR3 is made up of 13 amino acids. Germline assignment: CDR1 LNHDA and CDR2 SQIVND (reference sequence). CDR3 residues: CASSTTQSYEQYF. CDR3 sequence (DNA): TGTGCCAGTAGTACAACTCAATCCTACGAGCAGTACTTC.

The rearrangement links TRBV4-3 to TRBJ2-6; perhaps TRBD1 as D (6 bases). Germline loops: CDR1 LGHNA, CDR2 YSLEER. This CDR3 has 20 residues. V shed 0 bases and J shed 1 base, with 19 bases lying between them. CDR3 loop: CASSQDPLGQFVSGANVLTF. The CDR3 bases are TGCGCCAGCAGCCAAGACCCCCTCGGACAGTTCGTATCTGGGGCCAACGTCCTGACTTTC.

The DNA of the CDR3 is TGTGCCAGCAGCTTATTAAAGAACAGGGGGTCCTATAATTCACCCCTCCACTTT. It codes for CASSLLKNRGSYNSPLHF. The chain couples TRBV5-6 to TRBJ1-6, with 8 bases that match TRBD1. The CDR3 length is 18 residues. Germline trimming cut 2 bases from V and 1 base from J; bases unmatched to any gene: 8. CDR1 and CDR2 (germline): SGHDT, YYEEEE.

The chain employs TRBV10-3 and TRBJ2-7; D unclear. Trimming took 5 bases from V and 4 from J, leaving 9 bases between them. The CDR3 spans 12 residues. Per germline, CDR1 ENHRY and CDR2 SYGVKD. The CDR3 DNA reads as TGTGCCATCAGTAATAACGGTTACGAGCAGTACTTC. Its protein product is CAISNNGYEQYF.

This chain connects TRBV10-3 to TRBJ2-2, with no clear D. Germline CDR1 is ENHRY and CDR2 is SYGVKD. The CDR3 covers 16 residues. V was shortened by 1 base and J by 0 bases, with 9 bases between the two germline ends. The chain's CDR3 is CAISEFEATNTGELFF. DNA of the CDR3: TGTGCCATCAGTGAGTTCGAGGCTACGAACACCGGGGAGCTGTTTTTT.

The V gene is TRBV2, the J gene TRBJ2-3, with TRBD2 matching over 12 bases. The CDR3 totals 12 residues. V dropped 6 bases and J dropped 11; count of bases not matched to a gene: 3. Germline V lookup: CDR1 SNHLY, CDR2 FYNNEI. The CDR3 DNA reads as TGTGCCAGCAGCCAGACTAGCGGGGGGCAGTATTTT. Protein: CASSQTSGGQYF.

This chain links TRBV5-4 with TRBJ2-6; D gene ambiguous. V shed 0 bases and J shed 4 bases, with 8 bases lying between them. The CDR3 runs to 15 residues. Germline V gene lookup returns CDR1 SGHNT and CDR2 YYREEE (reference sequence). In nucleotides, the CDR3 is TGTGCCAGCAGCTTGGAGCTGAGGGGGGCCAACGTCCTGACTTTC. Protein sequence: CASSLELRGANVLTF.